This entry describes one TCR beta chain. Samples came from healthy bone marrow donors. Germline assignment: CDR1 SGHNT and CDR2 YYREEE (reference sequence). V was cut by 5 bases and J by 6 bases, with 20 bases left in between. The length of the CDR3 is 15 residues. This sample is part of a study of cytomegalovirus exposure and HLA in healthy donors. Both 60 Vbeta primers and 13 Jbeta primers went into the PCR. The method was immunoSEQ multiplex PCR; TCRdb's version includes in-frame clones alone and lacks a portion of them. The sample lists around 76,000 clones, 73% seen once, with about 16% in the top ten.

This sequence originates from a woman aged 40 to 50 in good health and CMV-seropositive. Sequencing used PBMCs. The chain is built from TRBV5-4 and TRBJ1-2; weak D call: TRBD1 (5 bases). The CDR3 sequence: CASRPDGGAANGYTF. DNA of the CDR3: TGTGCCAGCAGGCCCGATGGAGGGGCGGCAAATGGCTACACCTTC. Based on the CDR3 plus reference TRBV5-4 and TRBJ1-2, the full variable domain is ETGVTQSPTHLIKTRGQQVTLRCSSQSGHNTVSWYQQALGQGPQFIFQYYREEENGRGNFPPRFSGLQFPNYSSELNVNALELDDSALYLCASRPDGGAANGYTFGSGTRLTVV.